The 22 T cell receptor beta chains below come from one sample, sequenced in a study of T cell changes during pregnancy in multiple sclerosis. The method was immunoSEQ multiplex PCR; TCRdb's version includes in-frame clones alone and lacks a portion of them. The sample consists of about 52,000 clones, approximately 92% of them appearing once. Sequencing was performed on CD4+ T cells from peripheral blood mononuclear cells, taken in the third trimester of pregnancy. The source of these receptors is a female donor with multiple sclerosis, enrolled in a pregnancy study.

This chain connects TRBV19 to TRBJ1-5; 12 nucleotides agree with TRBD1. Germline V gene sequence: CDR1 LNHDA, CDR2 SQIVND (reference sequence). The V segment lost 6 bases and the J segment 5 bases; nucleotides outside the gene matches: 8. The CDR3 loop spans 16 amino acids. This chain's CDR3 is CASRPGTGGAHQPQHF. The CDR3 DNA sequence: TGTGCCAGTAGACCCGGGACAGGGGGCGCCCATCAGCCCCAGCATTTT.

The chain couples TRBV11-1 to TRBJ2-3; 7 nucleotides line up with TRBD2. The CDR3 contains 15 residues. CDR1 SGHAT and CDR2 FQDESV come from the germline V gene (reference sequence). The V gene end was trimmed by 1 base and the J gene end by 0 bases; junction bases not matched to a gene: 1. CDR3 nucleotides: TGTGCCAGCAGCTTAGGCGGGGGTAGCACAGATACGCAGTATTTT. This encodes CASSLGGGSTDTQYF.

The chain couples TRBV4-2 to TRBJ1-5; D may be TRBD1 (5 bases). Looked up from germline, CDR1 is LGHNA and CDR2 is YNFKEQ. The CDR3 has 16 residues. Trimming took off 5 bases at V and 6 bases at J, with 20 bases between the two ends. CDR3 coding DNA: TGTGCCAGCAGCGCCCAAGTTCAGGGTGTGGGTCAGCCCCAGCATTTT. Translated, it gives CASSAQVQGVGQPQHF.

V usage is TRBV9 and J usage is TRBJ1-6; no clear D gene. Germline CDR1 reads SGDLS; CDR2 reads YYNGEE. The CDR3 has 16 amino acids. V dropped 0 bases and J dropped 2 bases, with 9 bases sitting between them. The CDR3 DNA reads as TGTGCCAGCAGCGTAGGGCCAGAACCCTATAATTCACCCCTCCACTTT. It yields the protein CASSVGPEPYNSPLHF.

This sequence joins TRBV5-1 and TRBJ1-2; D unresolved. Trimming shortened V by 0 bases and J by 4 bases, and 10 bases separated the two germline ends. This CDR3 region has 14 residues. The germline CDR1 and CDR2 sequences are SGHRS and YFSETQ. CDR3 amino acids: CASSLVGDPYGYTF. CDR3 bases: TGCGCCAGCAGCTTGGTAGGAGATCCCTATGGCTACACCTTC.

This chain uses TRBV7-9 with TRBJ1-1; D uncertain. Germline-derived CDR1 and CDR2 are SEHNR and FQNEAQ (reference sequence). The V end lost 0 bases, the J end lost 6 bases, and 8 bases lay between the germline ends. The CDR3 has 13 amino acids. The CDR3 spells CASSLAEGAEAFF. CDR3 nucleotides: TGTGCCAGCAGCTTAGCGGAGGGAGCTGAAGCTTTCTTT. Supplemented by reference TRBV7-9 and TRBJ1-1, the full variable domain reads DTGVSQNPRHKITKRGQNVTFRCDPISEHNRLYWYRQTLGQGPEFLTYFQNEAQLEKSRLLSDRFSAERPKGSFSTLEIQRTEQGDSAMYLCASSLAEGAEAFFGQGTRLTVV.

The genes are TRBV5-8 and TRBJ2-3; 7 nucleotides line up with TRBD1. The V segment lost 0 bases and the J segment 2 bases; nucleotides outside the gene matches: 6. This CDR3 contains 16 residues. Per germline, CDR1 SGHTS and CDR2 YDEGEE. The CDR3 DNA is TGTGCCAGCAGCTTGGGAGAGGGGGCTGCCACAGATACGCAGTATTTT. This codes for CASSLGEGAATDTQYF.

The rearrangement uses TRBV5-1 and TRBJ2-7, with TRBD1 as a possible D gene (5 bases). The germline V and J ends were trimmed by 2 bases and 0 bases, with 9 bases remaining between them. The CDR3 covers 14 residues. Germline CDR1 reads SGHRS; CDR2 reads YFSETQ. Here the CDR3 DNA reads TGCGCCAGCAGCTTCACAGGTAGCTCCTACGAGCAGTACTTC. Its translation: CASSFTGSSYEQYF.

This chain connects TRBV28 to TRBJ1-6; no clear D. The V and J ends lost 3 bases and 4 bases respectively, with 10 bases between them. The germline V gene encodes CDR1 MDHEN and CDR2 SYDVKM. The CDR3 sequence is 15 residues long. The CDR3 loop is CASSLGRDYNSPLHF. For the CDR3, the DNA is TGTGCCAGCAGTTTGGGCCGCGATTATAATTCACCCCTCCACTTT.

The CDR3 coding sequence is TGTGCCACCAGGGACAGGGGTTCCCCCGACTATGGCTACACCTTC. The encoded protein is CATRDRGSPDYGYTF. The chain is built from TRBV15 and TRBJ1-2; 9 bases map to TRBD1. Per the germline V gene, CDR1 is LNHNV and CDR2 is YYDKDF (reference sequence). The V and J ends lost 6 bases and 3 bases, in that order; junction bases with no gene match: 8. The CDR3 length is 15 residues.

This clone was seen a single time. This CDR3 is CAWNSKDKLADTQYF. Written as DNA, the CDR3 is TGTGCCTGGAATTCTAAAGACAAGTTAGCAGATACGCAGTATTTT. The chain combines TRBV30 with TRBJ2-3; D is unclear. The CDR3 runs 15 residues. With 4 bases removed from V and 4 bases from J, the gap between germline ends came to 18 bases. The V gene's germline CDR1 is GTSNPN and CDR2 SVGIG (reference sequence).

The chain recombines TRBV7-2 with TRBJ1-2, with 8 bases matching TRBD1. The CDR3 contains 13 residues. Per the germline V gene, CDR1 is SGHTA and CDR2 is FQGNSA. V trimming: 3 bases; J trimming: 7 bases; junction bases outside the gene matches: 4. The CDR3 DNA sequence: TGTGCCAGCAGCTTGGACAGGGTCGGTGGCTACACCTTC. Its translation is CASSLDRVGGYTF.

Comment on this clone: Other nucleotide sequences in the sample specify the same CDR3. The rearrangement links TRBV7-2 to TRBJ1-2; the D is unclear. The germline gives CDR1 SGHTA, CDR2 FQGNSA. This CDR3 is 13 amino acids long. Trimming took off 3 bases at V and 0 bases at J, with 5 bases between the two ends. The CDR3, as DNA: TGTGCCAGCAGCTTGGGCCCTAACTATGGCTACACCTTC. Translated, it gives CASSLGPNYGYTF.

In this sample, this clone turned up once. Here the CDR3 DNA reads TGTGCCAGCAGTCTCCAGACAGGGAACTATGGCTACACCTTC. It is translated as CASSLQTGNYGYTF. This chain joins TRBV2 and TRBJ1-2; 7 positions match TRBD1. V was pared by 5 bases and J by 2 bases, with 5 bases of the junction left unmatched. The CDR3 spans 14 residues. Germline V gene lookup returns CDR1 SNHLY and CDR2 FYNNEI.

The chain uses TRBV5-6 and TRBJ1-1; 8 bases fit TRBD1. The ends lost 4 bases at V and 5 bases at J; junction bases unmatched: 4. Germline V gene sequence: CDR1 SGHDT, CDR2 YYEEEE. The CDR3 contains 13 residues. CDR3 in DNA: TGTGCCAGCAGCCCCGGACAGGGAACTGAAGCTTTCTTT. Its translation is CASSPGQGTEAFF.

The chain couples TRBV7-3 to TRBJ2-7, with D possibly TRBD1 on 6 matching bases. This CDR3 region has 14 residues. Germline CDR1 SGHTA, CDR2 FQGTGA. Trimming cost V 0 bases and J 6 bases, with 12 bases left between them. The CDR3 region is CASSLTPGVGEQYF. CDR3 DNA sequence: TGTGCCAGCAGCTTAACCCCAGGGGTGGGCGAGCAGTACTTC.

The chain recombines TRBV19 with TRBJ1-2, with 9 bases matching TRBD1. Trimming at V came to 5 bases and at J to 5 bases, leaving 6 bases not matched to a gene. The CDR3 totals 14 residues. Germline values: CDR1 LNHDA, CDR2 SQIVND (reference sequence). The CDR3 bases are TGTGCCAGTAGTTCTGGACAGGGGTATTATGGCTACACCTTC. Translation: CASSSGQGYYGYTF.

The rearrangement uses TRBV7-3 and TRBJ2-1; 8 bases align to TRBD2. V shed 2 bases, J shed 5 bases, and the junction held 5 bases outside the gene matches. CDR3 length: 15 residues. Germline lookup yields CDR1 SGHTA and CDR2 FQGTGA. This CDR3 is CASSLFGGANNEQFF. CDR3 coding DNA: TGTGCCAGCAGCTTATTCGGGGGGGCTAACAATGAGCAGTTCTTC.

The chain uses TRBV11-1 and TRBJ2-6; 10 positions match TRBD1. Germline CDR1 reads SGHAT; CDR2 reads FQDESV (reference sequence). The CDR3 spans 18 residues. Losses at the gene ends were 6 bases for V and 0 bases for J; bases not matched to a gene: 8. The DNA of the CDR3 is TGTGCCAGCAGTTCCAGACAGGGGGCTCCCTCTGGGGCCAACGTCCTGACTTTC. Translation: CASSSRQGAPSGANVLTF.

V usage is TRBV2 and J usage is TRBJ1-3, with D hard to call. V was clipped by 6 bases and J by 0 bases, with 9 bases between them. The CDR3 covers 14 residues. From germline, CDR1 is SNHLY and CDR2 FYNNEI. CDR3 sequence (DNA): TGTGCCAGCAGGGCCGAACGCTCTGGAAACACCATATATTTT. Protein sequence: CASRAERSGNTIYF.

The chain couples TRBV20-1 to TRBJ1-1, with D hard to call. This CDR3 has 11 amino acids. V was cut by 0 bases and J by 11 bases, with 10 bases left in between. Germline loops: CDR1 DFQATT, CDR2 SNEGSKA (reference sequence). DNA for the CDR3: TGCAGTGCTAGAGATCTTGACACGGCTTTCTTT. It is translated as CSARDLDTAFF.

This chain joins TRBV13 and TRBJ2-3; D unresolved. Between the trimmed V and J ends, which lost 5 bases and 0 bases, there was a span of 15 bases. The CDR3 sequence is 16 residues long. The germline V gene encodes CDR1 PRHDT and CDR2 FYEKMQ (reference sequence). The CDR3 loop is CASSLLFNTSTDTQYF. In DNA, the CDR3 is TGTGCCAGCAGCCTACTATTTAATACTAGCACAGATACGCAGTATTTT.